This T cell receptor (beta chain) was sequenced in a study of T-cell reconstitution after alpha-beta-depleted transplantation in children. This clonotype occurred many times. The library targeted TCRbeta and was prepared with unique molecular identifiers. One entry per CDR3 protein results from TCRdb running MiXCR on the PCR reads. The table shows more than 60,000 distinct CDR3 sequences, with about 7% occurring only once. Germline V gene lookup returns CDR1 SNHLY and CDR2 FYNNEI. Trimming took 4 bases from V and 5 from J, leaving 8 bases between them. The CDR3 is 12 residues long. The sequencing used PBMCs from the stem cell graft donor, collected from the stem cell graft. The chain is built from TRBV2 and TRBJ2-5; no clear D gene. This receptor was taken from a human donor who donated a stem cell graft to a child with acute lymphoblastic leukemia. CDR3 coding DNA: TGTGCCAGCAGTGCTGGGCGCGAGACCCAGTACTTC. As protein: CASSAGRETQYF.